The 19 T cell receptor beta chains reported below all come from one sample, sequenced in a study of blood T cell repertoires in COVID-19. Some clones are missing from TCRdb's copy, which holds only in-frame ones; the method was immunoSEQ multiplex PCR. Seen here are roughly 190,000 clones, roughly four fifths observed once, and the top ten hold about 11%. The sample was PBMCs or T cells enriched from blood (not recorded which). These receptors originate from a man aged 40-49 years who had recovered from COVID-19.

This rearrangement joins TRBV4-3 to TRBJ2-1; D is uncertain. Germline V gene sequence: CDR1 LGHNA, CDR2 YSLEER. The CDR3 loop spans 15 amino acids. Trimming pared 3 bases from V and 0 bases from J, leaving 9 bases between. CDR3 DNA sequence: TGCGCCAGCAGCCAGGTCGAGAGCTCCTACAATGAGCAGTTCTTC. Translated, it gives CASSQVESSYNEQFF.

The chain couples TRBV18 to TRBJ2-3; the D is unclear. The V and J ends lost 3 bases and 10 bases respectively, with 17 bases between them. CDR1 KGHSH and CDR2 LQKENI come from the germline V gene. There are 14 residues in the CDR3. In DNA form, the CDR3 reads TGTGCCAGCTCACCCCGCCTTAATTCAGGTGCGCAGTATTTT. It yields the protein CASSPRLNSGAQYF.

V usage is TRBV11-2 and J usage is TRBJ2-3; 9 bases are shared with TRBD1. The germline CDR1 and CDR2 sequences are SGHAT and FQNNGV. The CDR3 has 17 residues. V lost 5 bases, J lost 3 bases, and 12 bases stayed unmatched. DNA of the CDR3: TGTGCCAGCAGCCACCTCTTACAGGGGGCGAGGACAGATACGCAGTATTTT. Protein: CASSHLLQGARTDTQYF.

In its sample, this clone was seen once. CDR3 sequence (DNA): TGTGCCAGCAGTTATTATGGAGGGTATCAGCCCCAGCATTTT. It encodes CASSYYGGYQPQHF. The chain uses TRBV6-5 and TRBJ1-5; D is ambiguous. The CDR3 runs to 14 residues. Germline CDR1 MNHEY, CDR2 SVGAGI. The ends were cut back, 3 bases at V and 5 bases at J, with 11 bases in the middle.

This clone was seen a few times. The chain joins TRBV18 to TRBJ1-1; perhaps TRBD1 as D (6 bases). The germline V and J ends were trimmed by 3 bases and 6 bases, with 20 bases remaining between them. The CDR3 extends over 16 amino acids. Germline V gene sequence: CDR1 KGHSH, CDR2 LQKENI. CDR3 DNA: TGTGCCAGCTCACCGTCAACAGGGCTCAGAGGACCTGAAGCTTTCTTT. As protein: CASSPSTGLRGPEAFF. Based on the CDR3 plus reference TRBV18 and TRBJ1-1, the full variable domain is NAGVMQNPRHLVRRRGQEARLRCSPMKGHSHVYWYRQLPEEGLKFMVYLQKENIIDESGMPKERFSAEFPKEGPSILRIQQVVRGDSAAYFCASSPSTGLRGPEAFFGQGTRLTVV.

The gene calls are TRBV10-3 and TRBJ2-1; maybe TRBD2 (7 bases). V dropped 3 bases and J dropped 0 bases, with 9 bases sitting between them. Germline lookup yields CDR1 ENHRY and CDR2 SYGVKD. The CDR3 is made up of 15 amino acids. The CDR3 reads CAISEGGASYNEQFF. DNA for the CDR3: TGTGCCATCAGTGAAGGGGGGGCCTCCTACAATGAGCAGTTCTTC.

The chain couples TRBV4-3 to TRBJ2-3; 7 bases map to TRBD2. Losses at the gene ends were 8 bases for V and 2 bases for J; bases not matched to a gene: 16. The CDR3 runs 17 residues. In germline, CDR1 is LGHNA, CDR2 YSLEER. The CDR3 DNA reads as TGCGCCAGCGGAGGATTTGGACTAGGGGAGACCACAGATACGCAGTATTTT. It translates to CASGGFGLGETTDTQYF.

The chain joins TRBV11-2 to TRBJ2-5; 7 bases match TRBD2. The V and J ends lost 1 base and 5 bases, in that order; junction bases with no gene match: 13. The CDR3 runs 17 residues. Germline loops: CDR1 SGHAT, CDR2 FQNNGV. CDR3 nucleotide sequence: TGTGCCAGCAGCTTAGCGGGACGAGAGGGAGGGCACGAGACCCAGTACTTC. Residues: CASSLAGREGGHETQYF.

CDR3 nucleotides: TGTGCCAGTACCCAAGACCACTGGCGGGAGAGGAGAGATACGCAGTATTTT. It yields the protein CASTQDHWRERRDTQYF. The chain recombines TRBV19 with TRBJ2-3; 7 nucleotides align to TRBD2. Germline V gives CDR1 LNHDA, CDR2 SQIVND (reference sequence). This CDR3 has 17 residues. J lost 5 bases, V lost 7 bases, and 18 bases had no gene match.

V usage is TRBV19 and J usage is TRBJ1-5; maybe TRBD1 (5 bases). The germline V gene has CDR1 LNHDA and CDR2 SQIVND (reference sequence). V dropped 5 bases and J dropped 6 bases, with 17 bases sitting between them. The length of the CDR3 is 15 residues. The CDR3, as DNA: TGTGCCAGTAGTCCCTGGGCCGGGGGGAGTCAGCCCCAGCATTTT. It codes for CASSPWAGGSQPQHF.

The chain links TRBV6-2 or TRBV6-3 to TRBJ1-1; D unclear. V lost 6 bases and J 5 bases, leaving 13 bases between the germline ends. This CDR3 has 13 amino acids. The V gene's germline CDR1 is MNHEY and CDR2 SVGEGT. CDR3 loop: CASSRGLGTEAFF. CDR3 coding DNA: TGTGCCAGCAGCCGAGGGCTGGGGACTGAAGCTTTCTTT.

The chain uses TRBV25-1 and TRBJ2-7, with TRBD2 identical over 13 bases. Trimming took 4 bases from V and 4 from J; bases not matched to a gene: 4. CDR3 length equals 15 residues. The germline V gene has CDR1 MGHDK and CDR2 SYGVNS. The CDR3 loop reads CASSGQGLAGYEQYV. CDR3 DNA sequence: TGTGCCAGCAGTGGTCAGGGACTAGCGGGATACGAGCAGTACGTC.

This rearrangement joins TRBV5-4 to TRBJ2-7; 10 positions match TRBD1. The CDR3 is 13 amino acids. CDR1 is SGHNT and CDR2 is YYREEE in the germline V gene (reference sequence). V shed 4 bases, J shed 5 bases, and the junction held 3 bases outside the gene matches. The CDR3 coding sequence is TGTGCCAGCAGCCGGGGACAGGGGAACGAGCAGTACGTC. Encoded protein: CASSRGQGNEQYV.

This clone was counted a few times. This rearrangement joins TRBV3-1 (or the pseudogene TRBV3-2) to TRBJ1-2; D gene unclear. Germline CDR1 LGHDT, CDR2 YNNKEL (reference sequence). This CDR3 contains 15 residues. The germline V and J ends were trimmed by 0 bases and 6 bases, with 14 bases remaining between them. CDR3 sequence reads: CASSQEFAGQDGYTF. The CDR3 DNA reads TGTGCCAGCAGCCAAGAATTTGCAGGCCAGGATGGCTACACCTTC.

This chain links TRBV6-1 with TRBJ1-6, with D perhaps TRBD1 (5 bases). V lost 3 bases, J lost 14 bases, and 14 bases lay in between. This CDR3 is built from 13 residues. Germline V gene data show CDR1 as MNHNS and CDR2 as SASEGT. CDR3 DNA sequence: TGTGCCAGCAGTGAGGACACCCTCAGGGCCCTCCACTTT. Encoded protein: CASSEDTLRALHF.

The V and J genes are TRBV27 and TRBJ1-1, with a possible D match to TRBD1 (5 bases). CDR1 is MNHEY, CDR2 SMNVEV, per germline (reference sequence). The CDR3 sequence is 13 residues long. Trimming stripped 10 bases from V and 4 bases from J, with 16 bases between. CDR3 loop: CATCFPGSTEAFF. In DNA form, the CDR3 reads TGTGCCACCTGCTTCCCAGGGTCCACTGAAGCTTTCTTT.

The chain recombines TRBV5-3 with TRBJ1-1; no definite D call. TRBV5-3 is an ORF for which the function is uncertain. This CDR3 comprises 14 residues. The germline V and J ends were trimmed by 5 bases and 4 bases, with 15 bases remaining between them. The CDR3 spells CARSSPGETTEAFF. CDR3 nucleotides: TGTGCCAGAAGTTCTCCGGGAGAGACCACTGAAGCTTTCTTT.

This CDR3 is CASGNGFGDYEQYF. As DNA, the CDR3 is TGTGCCAGTGGTAACGGGTTCGGGGACTACGAGCAGTACTTC. The chain couples TRBV19 to TRBJ2-7, with D possibly matching TRBD2 (5 bases). V gave up 8 bases and J gave up 3 bases, with 17 bases separating them. The CDR3 covers 14 residues. The germline gives CDR1 LNHDA, CDR2 SQIVND (reference sequence).

The chain has TRBV9 and TRBJ2-2; perhaps TRBD1 as D (6 bases). The V end was cut by 3 bases, the J end by 9 bases, with 9 bases between. The germline V gene encodes CDR1 SGDLS and CDR2 YYNGEE. This CDR3 comprises 12 residues. In nucleotides, the CDR3 is TGTGCCAGCAGCGCTACAGGGAGGGAGCTGTTTTTT. It specifies CASSATGRELFF.